Below, 30 T cell receptor beta chains from the same sample are listed, as sequenced in a study of T-cell memory formation after mild COVID-19. TCRdb re-called the 5' RACE reads with MiXCR, one entry per CDR3 protein. The data hold about 350,000 distinct CDR3 sequences, with 14% observed a single time. The material sequenced was PBMCs or a T cell subset sorted from them (not recorded which). All receptors come from a man aged 18 to 35 who had mild COVID-19 (a few samples of this study predate the infection). Cell type and time point are not known.

The sample holds a few counts of this clonotype. V and J are TRBV6-6 and TRBJ1-4; TRBD1 aligns across 9 bases. The trim removed 2 bases at V and 2 bases at J, leaving 6 bases unmatched. The germline CDR1 and CDR2 sequences are MNHNY and SVGAGI (reference sequence). The CDR3 contains 17 residues. CDR3 coding DNA: TGTGCCAGCAGTTACGGGACAGGGATTGGGACTAATGAAAAACTGTTTTTT. Translated, it gives CASSYGTGIGTNEKLFF.

The chain carries TRBV7-2 and TRBJ1-3; weak D call: TRBD1 (5 bases). The CDR3 is made up of 14 amino acids. Trimming pared 7 bases from V and 4 bases from J, leaving 14 bases between. Germline values: CDR1 SGHTA, CDR2 FQGNSA. The CDR3 loop reads CASTLRGGGNTIYF. CDR3 DNA: TGTGCCAGCACCCTAAGGGGAGGCGGAAACACCATATATTTT.

There are a few counts of this clonotype. This sequence joins TRBV29-1 and TRBJ2-3; TRBD2 might be the D (7 bases). The V gene's germline CDR1 is SQVTM and CDR2 ANQGSEA. V dropped 5 bases and J dropped 1 base, with 25 bases sitting between them. This CDR3 region has 18 residues. The chain's CDR3 is CSVRSGGGGRDRTDTQYF. CDR3 nucleotide sequence: TGCAGCGTTCGGAGCGGTGGGGGGGGCAGGGACCGCACAGATACGCAGTATTTT.

The chain carries TRBV7-9 and TRBJ2-6; TRBD2 matches 7 bases. With 1 base clipped from V and 0 bases from J, the junction kept 6 bases outside the gene matches. Germline V lookup: CDR1 SEHNR, CDR2 FQNEAQ (reference sequence). CDR3 length equals 18 residues. DNA of the CDR3: TGTGCCAGCAGCTTAGGAACTAGCGAACACTCTGGGGCCAACGTCCTGACTTTC. Protein: CASSLGTSEHSGANVLTF.

The chain carries TRBV11-2 and TRBJ2-4, with TRBD2 as a possible D gene (7 bases). Looked up from germline, CDR1 is SGHAT and CDR2 is FQNNGV. This CDR3 contains 18 residues. Trimming pared 1 base from V and 1 base from J, leaving 17 bases between. CDR3 residues: CASSLARGGALAKNIQYF. CDR3 nucleotides: TGTGCCAGCAGCTTAGCCCGAGGGGGGGCTTTGGCCAAAAACATTCAGTACTTC.

The chain is built from TRBV28 and TRBJ2-1; no clear D. Germline assignment: CDR1 MDHEN and CDR2 SYDVKM. The CDR3 length is 15 residues. Trimming removed 4 bases from V and 6 bases from J, with 16 bases in between. CDR3 in amino acids: CASSYPVLGGNEQFF. CDR3 coding DNA: TGTGCCAGCAGTTACCCGGTTCTAGGCGGCAATGAGCAGTTCTTC.

This clonotype was found a few times. CDR3 nucleotides: TGCGCCAGCAGCTACACTAGCGCTCAAGAGACCCAGTACTTC. This translates into CASSYTSAQETQYF. The chain couples TRBV5-1 to TRBJ2-5; 7 bases are a match to TRBD2. V trimming: 3 bases; J trimming: 2 bases; junction bases outside the gene matches: 4. Looked up from germline, CDR1 is SGHRS and CDR2 is YFSETQ. This CDR3 comprises 14 residues.

This clonotype was observed at least ten times. The chain couples TRBV5-1 to TRBJ2-3, with TRBD2 as a possible D gene (6 bases). Germline values: CDR1 SGHRS, CDR2 YFSETQ. The CDR3 contains 14 residues. V was shortened by 4 bases and J by 0 bases, with 9 bases between the two germline ends. The CDR3 loop is CASSTGLSTDTQYF. As DNA, the CDR3 is TGCGCCAGCAGCACGGGACTTAGCACAGATACGCAGTATTTT.

The chain is built from TRBV7-6 and TRBJ2-2; 12 bases are a match to TRBD2. The CDR3 consists of 18 residues. Trimming removed 1 base from V and 4 bases from J; junction bases left unmatched: 7. Germline V gene lookup returns CDR1 SGHVS and CDR2 FNYEAQ. DNA of the CDR3: TGTGCCAGCAGCTTAGGACTAGCGGGGGTTTCAGTCACCGGGGAGCTGTTTTTT. Translation gives CASSLGLAGVSVTGELFF.

This clonotype was seen many times. The CDR3, as DNA: TGCGCCAGCAGCTTGGCCCTTGGCGGGGGGAACGAAAAACTGTTTTTT. Protein product: CASSLALGGGNEKLFF. The V gene is TRBV5-1, the J gene TRBJ1-4, with a possible D match to TRBD1 (5 bases). Trimming removed 0 bases at V and 8 bases at J, with 17 bases between. This CDR3 has 16 residues. Germline V gives CDR1 SGHRS, CDR2 YFSETQ.

This sequence joins TRBV5-4 and TRBJ1-6, with 10 bases lining up with TRBD1. The V gene's germline CDR1 is SGHNT and CDR2 YYREEE (reference sequence). The CDR3 runs to 16 residues. V shed 4 bases, J shed 7 bases, and the junction held 8 bases outside the gene matches. The CDR3 bases are TGTGCCAGCAGCCCAGACAGGGGGCGCCGGAATTCACCCCTCCACTTT. Protein: CASSPDRGRRNSPLHF. Filled out from reference TRBV5-4 and TRBJ1-6, the complete variable domain reads ETGVTQSPTHLIKTRGQQVTLRCSSQSGHNTVSWYQQALGQGPQFIFQYYREEENGRGNFPPRFSGLQFPNYSSELNVNALELDDSALYLCASSPDRGRRNSPLHFGNGTRLTVT.

This clonotype was detected only a few times. The V gene is TRBV4-2, the J gene TRBJ2-7; 8 bases are a match to TRBD2. V shed 4 bases, J shed 4 bases, and the junction held 18 bases outside the gene matches. This CDR3 is 18 amino acids long. Germline-derived CDR1 and CDR2 are LGHNA and YNFKEQ. DNA for the CDR3: TGTGCCAGCAGCCCCGATCTCATGCGGGGGGACCCAGTATACGAGCAGTACTTC. This gives the protein CASSPDLMRGDPVYEQYF.

In this sample, this clonotype turned up a few times. The rearrangement links TRBV6-5 to TRBJ2-3; D perhaps matches TRBD1 (6 bases). Trimming left V 4 bases short and J 3 bases short, with 17 bases between. The CDR3 runs 16 residues. Per germline, CDR1 MNHEY and CDR2 SVGAGI. CDR3 sequence reads: CASSSRDNRLTDTQYF. The CDR3 DNA sequence: TGTGCCAGCAGTTCACGGGACAACCGACTTACAGATACGCAGTATTTT.

This clonotype has just a few counts. The chain uses TRBV29-1 and TRBJ2-1, with TRBD1 identical over 7 bases. V gave up 6 bases and J gave up 7 bases; unmatched junction bases: 12. Germline CDR1 reads SQVTM; CDR2 reads ANQGSEA. The CDR3 is 14 amino acids. CDR3: CSVGERDRENEQFF. In DNA, the CDR3 is TGCAGCGTCGGAGAACGGGACAGAGAGAATGAGCAGTTCTTC.

Only a few counts were recorded for this clonotype. The CDR3 DNA sequence: TGTGCCACCAGCAGAGATCTTGGAACTCGACAGGGTGGTCATGGCTACACCTTC. Translation gives CATSRDLGTRQGGHGYTF. J is TRBJ1-2 and V is TRBV15; 7 positions match TRBD1. Germline CDR1 reads LNHNV; CDR2 reads YYDKDF (reference sequence). The CDR3 totals 18 residues. V shed 0 bases and J 6 bases; nucleotides not matched to a gene: 16.

This clonotype was picked up a small number of times. V and J are TRBV4-1 and TRBJ1-1; TRBD1 matches 8 bases. CDR1 MGHRA and CDR2 YSYEKL come from the germline V gene. The junction had 8 bases not matched to a gene; V was cut back by 1 base and J by 4 bases. This CDR3 has 16 residues. The CDR3 spells CASSQGLLTGGTEAFF. The CDR3 nucleotides are TGCGCCAGCAGCCAAGGTCTGCTTACAGGGGGCACTGAAGCTTTCTTT.

The genes are TRBV10-3 and TRBJ2-7; no clear D gene. Trimming removed 3 bases at V and 3 bases at J, with 3 bases between. This CDR3 region has 11 residues. Germline loops: CDR1 ENHRY, CDR2 SYGVKD. Here the CDR3 reads CAISENYEQYF. CDR3 DNA: TGTGCCATCAGTGAAAACTACGAGCAGTACTTC.

This clonotype occurred a few times. This chain connects TRBV6-2 or TRBV6-3 to TRBJ2-3; no reliable D call. Germline assignment: CDR1 MNHEY and CDR2 SVGEGT. The CDR3 extends over 13 amino acids. V was cut by 6 bases and J by 2 bases, with 9 bases left in between. The CDR3 region is CASRLLSTDTQYF. As DNA, the CDR3 is TGTGCCAGCAGACTCCTATCCACAGATACGCAGTATTTT.

This clonotype has more than one count but fewer than ten. The chain couples TRBV5-1 to TRBJ2-5; TRBD1 matches at 9 bases. The CDR3 runs 16 residues. Germline loops: CDR1 SGHRS, CDR2 YFSETQ. With V trimmed by 5 bases and J by 1 base, 9 bases remained unmatched. CDR3 nucleotide sequence: TGCGCCAGCAGACCCGGGACAGGGTTCACCCAAGAGACCCAGTACTTC. It translates to CASRPGTGFTQETQYF. Full variable domain (outside the CDR3, taken from reference TRBV5-1 and TRBJ2-5): KAGVTQTPRYLIKTRGQQVTLSCSPISGHRSVSWYQQTPGQGLQFLFEYFSETQRNKGNFPGRFSGRQFSNSRSEMNVSTLELGDSALYLCASRPGTGFTQETQYFGPGTRLLVL.

For this clonotype: With a much larger clone just one base away, this may be a read error. The gene calls are TRBV5-6 and TRBJ2-3; D call uncertain. Deletions cut 7 bases from V and 0 bases from J, with 9 bases between. Germline V lookup: CDR1 SGHDT, CDR2 YYEEEE. This CDR3 has 13 residues. CDR3 loop: CASGGISTDTQYF. CDR3 DNA: TGTGCCAGCGGTGGTATTAGCACAGATACGCAGTATTTT.

The sample holds a few counts of this clonotype. The chain is built from TRBV4-1 and TRBJ1-5; 10 bases agree with TRBD1. The junction had 5 bases not matched to a gene; V was cut back by 4 bases and J by 5 bases. Germline loops: CDR1 MGHRA, CDR2 YSYEKL. The CDR3 spans 15 residues. CDR3 sequence: CASSPGQGSDQPQHF. In nucleotides, the CDR3 is TGCGCCAGCAGCCCGGGACAGGGGTCCGATCAGCCCCAGCATTTT.

This clonotype came up many times. This chain uses TRBV7-2 with TRBJ2-1; D is ambiguous. Deletions cut 3 bases from V and 0 bases from J, with 6 bases between. CDR1 is SGHTA and CDR2 is FQGNSA in the germline V gene. The CDR3 contains 14 residues. The CDR3: CASSFRNSYNEQFF. CDR3 DNA sequence: TGTGCCAGCAGCTTCAGGAACTCCTACAATGAGCAGTTCTTC.

This clonotype came up a few times. The gene calls are TRBV7-8 and TRBJ2-3, with unresolved D. The CDR3 length is 13 residues. Looked up from germline, CDR1 is SGHVS and CDR2 is FQNEAQ. Trimming left V 0 bases short and J 5 bases short, with 6 bases between. CDR3 sequence (DNA): TGTGCCAGCAGCTTAGCAACGAGAGATACGCAGTATTTT. It yields the protein CASSLATRDTQYF.

This clonotype came up a few times. The rearrangement links TRBV6-5 to TRBJ2-2; 9 bases map to TRBD2. The CDR3 has 14 residues. Germline V gene lookup returns CDR1 MNHEY and CDR2 SVGAGI. J gave up 7 bases and V 5 bases, and 5 bases lay outside the gene matches. CDR3 nucleotides: TGTGCCAGCAGTGTAGCGGGGGAGGGCGGGGAGCTGTTTTTT. This gives the protein CASSVAGEGGELFF.

J is TRBJ1-6 and V is TRBV18, with unresolved D. Trimming took 4 bases from V and 5 from J, leaving 12 bases between them. Germline V gene sequence: CDR1 KGHSH, CDR2 LQKENI. The CDR3 consists of 15 residues. The CDR3 nucleotides are TGTGCCAGCTCACAGTCCGGGGTTGATAATTCACCCCTCCACTTT. This codes for CASSQSGVDNSPLHF.

In its sample, this clonotype was seen a few times. V gene TRBV24-1 combines with J gene TRBJ2-3, with 8 bases fitting TRBD1. The CDR3 loop spans 15 amino acids. Germline V CDR1 and CDR2: KGHDR, SFDVKD. V was pared by 5 bases and J by 0 bases, with 3 bases of the junction left unmatched. The CDR3 DNA is TGTGCCACCAGTGTTGACAGGGGCAGCACAGATACGCAGTATTTT. Translating gives CATSVDRGSTDTQYF.

This clonotype was seen many times. The rearrangement links TRBV6-6 to TRBJ2-5, with a weak D call TRBD1 (6 bases). Germline CDR1 and CDR2: MNHNY and SVGAGI (reference sequence). Trimming took 6 bases from V and 0 from J, leaving 8 bases between them. This CDR3 comprises 13 residues. The CDR3 DNA is TGTGCCAGCAGAACAGGGTACCAAGAGACCCAGTACTTC. It translates to CASRTGYQETQYF.

In this sample, this clonotype turned up a few times. This chain joins TRBV6-6 and TRBJ1-1; D remains ambiguous. The CDR3 spans 12 residues. The ends were cut back, 2 bases at V and 4 bases at J, with 5 bases in the middle. Germline V CDR1 and CDR2: MNHNY, SVGAGI (reference sequence). For the CDR3, the DNA is TGTGCCAGCAGTTACGGGAGCACTGAAGCTTTCTTT. Translated: CASSYGSTEAFF.

This clonotype was seen a few times. The J gene is TRBJ2-7, the V gene TRBV6-1, with D perhaps matching TRBD1 or TRBD2 (6 bases each). The germline V gene has CDR1 MNHNS and CDR2 SASEGT. V dropped 2 bases and J dropped 9 bases, with 17 bases sitting between them. The CDR3 covers 14 residues. The CDR3 is CASSERGTSIGQYV. The CDR3 nucleotides are TGTGCCAGCAGTGAACGGGGGACATCCATCGGGCAGTACGTC.

This clonotype came up a few times. The chain is built from TRBV6-1 and TRBJ2-2; TRBD1 matches 9 bases. Germline V gene lookup returns CDR1 MNHNS and CDR2 SASEGT. V shed 6 bases and J 7 bases; nucleotides not matched to a gene: 9. The CDR3 loop spans 15 amino acids. This chain's CDR3 is CASSEQGAQVGELFF. The CDR3, as DNA: TGTGCCAGCAGCGAACAGGGGGCGCAGGTCGGGGAGCTGTTTTTT.